Below, 7 T cell receptor beta chains from the same sample are listed, as sequenced in a study of cytomegalovirus exposure and HLA in healthy donors. Amplification used 60 Vbeta primers and 13 Jbeta primers. The protocol was immunoSEQ multiplex PCR, while the TCRdb copy is restricted to in-frame clones and leaves out a portion. Among approximately 150,000 clones listed, roughly 80% were seen once. The sequenced sample consisted of PBMCs. These receptors all come from an older woman in good health and CMV-seronegative.

The rearrangement links TRBV30 to TRBJ1-6; 7 bases match TRBD1. Germline trimming cut 4 bases from V and 3 bases from J; bases unmatched to any gene: 6. CDR1 is GTSNPN, CDR2 SVGIG, per germline (reference sequence). The CDR3 runs 15 residues. DNA for the CDR3: TGTGCCTGGAAGGGGGACAGTAACTATAATTCACCCCTCCACTTT. Translation: CAWKGDSNYNSPLHF.

V gene TRBV27 combines with J gene TRBJ1-5, with D uncertain. This CDR3 contains 15 residues. Germline values: CDR1 MNHEY, CDR2 SMNVEV (reference sequence). The V gene lost 3 bases and the J gene lost 0 bases, with 9 bases spanning the gap. CDR3 nucleotides: TGTGCCAGCAGTTTTTACGGGAATAGCAATCAGCCCCAGCATTTT. Its translation: CASSFYGNSNQPQHF.

CDR3 coding DNA: TGTGCCGGAGGACTAGTTTCCTACGAGCAGTACTTC. Its protein is CAGGLVSYEQYF. V gene TRBV2 combines with J gene TRBJ2-7, with TRBD2 matching over 7 bases. In germline, CDR1 is SNHLY, CDR2 FYNNEI. The CDR3 contains 12 residues. J gave up 1 base and V 11 bases, and 5 bases lay outside the gene matches.

The J gene is TRBJ1-2, the V gene TRBV2; possible D gene TRBD1, 6 bases. The germline V gene encodes CDR1 SNHLY and CDR2 FYNNEI. This CDR3 is 13 amino acids long. Deletions cut 6 bases from V and 8 bases from J, with 16 bases between. CDR3 DNA sequence: TGTGCCAGCAGGAGCGACAGGCAAGGGGGCTACACCTTC. It codes for CASRSDRQGGYTF.

The CDR3 here is CAWSSSGGSGNTIYF. In DNA, the CDR3 is TGTGCCTGGAGTTCCTCCGGGGGCTCTGGAAACACCATATATTTT. The chain carries TRBV30 and TRBJ1-3; possible D gene TRBD1, 5 bases. CDR1 GTSNPN and CDR2 SVGIG come from the germline V gene (reference sequence). V was clipped by 2 bases and J by 0 bases, with 11 bases between them. The CDR3 loop spans 15 amino acids.

The chain carries TRBV5-1 and TRBJ2-3; TRBD2 might be the D (6 bases). This CDR3 is 19 amino acids long. The germline CDR1 and CDR2 sequences are SGHRS and YFSETQ. Trimming pared 0 bases from V and 3 bases from J, leaving 23 bases between. As DNA, the CDR3 is TGCGCCAGCAGCTTGGCCGTGGCGGGGCCCCCTCTAGGAACAGATACGCAGTATTTT. Translating it yields CASSLAVAGPPLGTDTQYF.

The J gene is TRBJ2-1, the V gene TRBV7-2; D gene ambiguous. This CDR3 region has 11 residues. In germline, CDR1 is SGHTA, CDR2 FQGNSA. V was clipped by 5 bases and J by 9 bases, with 8 bases between them. Here the CDR3 DNA reads TGTGCCAGCAGCCAGGTGGGTGAGCAGTTCTTC. Protein sequence: CASSQVGEQFF.